Below are 18 T cell receptor beta chains sequenced from a single sample in a study of T cells in Graves' hyperthyroidism and ophthalmopathy. The CDR3 regions of TCR beta were amplified from RNA transcripts. TCR CDR3 underwent first-round RT-PCR with the HTBI primer set. Each CDR3 protein is one row after TCRdb ran MiXCR on the multiplex PCR reads. The sample yields more than 250,000 distinct CDR3 sequences, roughly 15% seen once. The material sequenced was blood. The origin of the receptors is a woman between 50 and 59 years old with Graves' hyperthyroidism that later progressed to Graves' ophthalmopathy.

In this sample, this clonotype turned up a few times. This chain connects TRBV20-1 to TRBJ1-1; perhaps TRBD1 as D (5 bases). The CDR3 totals 13 residues. The V end lost 0 bases, the J end lost 6 bases, and 11 bases lay between the germline ends. Germline loops: CDR1 DFQATT, CDR2 SNEGSKA (reference sequence). The CDR3 DNA reads as TGCAGTGCTAGAGAAAGGGGCCTGGCTGAAGCTTTCTTT. Its protein is CSARERGLAEAFF.

This chain links TRBV19 with TRBJ1-2, with D possibly matching TRBD1 (5 bases). The V gene's germline CDR1 is LNHDA and CDR2 SQIVND (reference sequence). The CDR3 runs to 14 residues. V lost 3 bases to trimming and J lost 5 bases, with 13 bases between them. This chain's CDR3 is CASSIGGIMYGYTF. In DNA form, the CDR3 reads TGTGCCAGTAGTATCGGGGGAATTATGTATGGCTACACCTTC.

This clonotype was observed many times. The chain links TRBV6-1 to TRBJ2-2; no firm D call. V was clipped by 1 base and J by 4 bases, with 7 bases between them. This CDR3 spans 14 amino acids. Germline V gene lookup returns CDR1 MNHNS and CDR2 SASEGT. The CDR3 DNA sequence: TGTGCCAGCAGTGAAGTTCGGACCACCGGGGAGCTGTTTTTT. This gives the protein CASSEVRTTGELFF.

This clonotype was detected ten times or more. This chain joins TRBV15 and TRBJ1-1; unclear D gene. V dropped 4 bases and J dropped 0 bases, with 9 bases sitting between them. Germline assignment: CDR1 LNHNV and CDR2 YYDKDF (reference sequence). The CDR3 is made up of 14 amino acids. The CDR3 DNA sequence: TGTGCCACCAGCATTACAGCCATGAACACTGAAGCTTTCTTT. It is translated as CATSITAMNTEAFF.

This clonotype has ten or more counts. V is TRBV7-8 and J is TRBJ2-3; tentative D call: TRBD2 (6 bases). V was shortened by 8 bases and J by 2 bases, with 17 bases between the two germline ends. This CDR3 is built from 15 residues. In germline, CDR1 is SGHVS, CDR2 FQNEAQ. In DNA form, the CDR3 reads TGTGCCAGCGGTGCCGCAGCGGGTACCACAGATACGCAGTATTTT. Amino acid sequence: CASGAAAGTTDTQYF.

This clonotype was observed many times. The CDR3 sequence: CASSPPGTSGNHEQFF. The CDR3, as DNA: TGTGCCAGCAGCCCGCCCGGGACTAGCGGGAACCATGAGCAGTTCTTC. The genes are TRBV3-1 and TRBJ2-1; 13 bases match TRBD2. CDR1 is LGHDT and CDR2 is YNNKEL in the germline V gene (reference sequence). The ends lost 4 bases at V and 8 bases at J; junction bases unmatched: 8. The CDR3 has 16 residues.

This clonotype was detected many times. The gene calls are TRBV27 and TRBJ1-5; D is unclear. CDR3 length: 13 amino acids. The V gene lost 7 bases and the J gene lost 1 base, with 8 bases spanning the gap. CDR1 and CDR2 (germline): MNHEY, SMNVEV (reference sequence). The CDR3 sequence: CASTGSSNQPQHF. CDR3 coding DNA: TGTGCCAGCACTGGGTCGAGCAATCAGCCCCAGCATTTT.

The V and J genes are TRBV6-5 and TRBJ1-4; 7 nucleotides align to TRBD1. Germline V CDR1 and CDR2: MNHEY, SVGAGI. The CDR3 sequence is 15 residues long. V gave up 2 bases and J gave up 7 bases; unmatched junction bases: 7. CDR3 in amino acids: CASSYKGAPGEKLFF. CDR3 sequence (DNA): TGTGCCAGCAGTTACAAGGGGGCGCCGGGTGAAAAACTGTTTTTT.

This clonotype occurred a few times. The V and J genes are TRBV3-1 and TRBJ1-2; D gene ambiguous. The CDR3 runs to 18 residues. Germline V gene lookup returns CDR1 LGHDT and CDR2 YNNKEL (reference sequence). Trimming pared 4 bases from V and 7 bases from J, leaving 28 bases between. CDR3 residues: CASSPGGFTAGVLAGYTF. The CDR3 bases are TGTGCCAGCAGCCCGGGTGGGTTCACAGCGGGAGTACTGGCTGGCTACACCTTC.

This clonotype was recorded at least ten times. The chain recombines TRBV2 with TRBJ2-7; D unclear. CDR1 is SNHLY and CDR2 is FYNNEI in the germline V gene. The CDR3 sequence is 13 residues long. Trimming took off 6 bases at V and 3 bases at J, with 12 bases between the two ends. CDR3 nucleotides: TGTGCCAGCAGGCGCGACACAAACTACGAGCAGTACTTC. It is translated as CASRRDTNYEQYF. Using reference TRBV2 and TRBJ2-7 for the parts outside the CDR3, the full variable domain is EPEVTQTPSHQVTQMGQEVILRCVPISNHLYFYWYRQILGQKVEFLVSFYNNEISEKSEIFDDQFSVERPDGSNFTLKIRSTKLEDSAMYFCASRRDTNYEQYFGPGTRLTVT.

The gene calls are TRBV5-5 and TRBJ2-2, with 7 bases lining up with TRBD1. The CDR3 covers 16 residues. Trimming took 4 bases from V and 0 from J; bases not matched to a gene: 6. Per the germline V gene, CDR1 is SGHKS and CDR2 is YYEKEE (reference sequence). The CDR3 region has the DNA TGTGCCAGCAGCCAGTCGGGACAGACGAACACCGGGGAGCTGTTTTTT. It codes for CASSQSGQTNTGELFF.

This clonotype appeared many times. The V gene is TRBV7-9, the J gene TRBJ2-5; D may be TRBD1 or TRBD2 (5 bases each). Trimming removed 3 bases at V and 5 bases at J, with 13 bases between. The CDR3 consists of 14 residues. Germline lookup yields CDR1 SEHNR and CDR2 FQNEAQ (reference sequence). The CDR3 bases are TGTGCCAGCAGCTTCACGAGGGGTTGGGAGACCCAGTACTTC. This encodes CASSFTRGWETQYF.

This clonotype was counted many times. V gene TRBV9 combines with J gene TRBJ2-5, with 8 bases that match TRBD1. The CDR3 extends over 15 amino acids. The germline V gene encodes CDR1 SGDLS and CDR2 YYNGEE. J lost 5 bases, V lost 4 bases, and 10 bases had no gene match. The CDR3 region has the DNA TGTGCCAGCAGCATCCAGGGGGCTGCCGGGGAGACCCAGTACTTC. It specifies CASSIQGAAGETQYF.

The rearrangement links TRBV19 to TRBJ2-4, with D hard to call. V shed 6 bases and J shed 0 bases, with 12 bases lying between them. The CDR3 has 15 residues. CDR1 and CDR2 from the germline V gene are LNHDA and SQIVND (reference sequence). CDR3 protein: CASRDLLLAKNIQYF. Written as DNA, the CDR3 is TGTGCCAGTAGAGACTTACTATTAGCCAAAAACATTCAGTACTTC. The variable domain in full, completed from reference TRBV19 and TRBJ2-4, reads DGGITQSPKYLFRKEGQNVTLSCEQNLNHDAMYWYRQDPGQGLRLIYYSQIVNDFQKGDIAEGYSVSREKKESFPLTVTSAQKNPTAFYLCASRDLLLAKNIQYFGAGTRLSVL.

This clonotype came up many times. The chain carries TRBV24-1 and TRBJ1-5; D is ambiguous. CDR3 length: 13 residues. V dropped 6 bases and J dropped 2 bases, with 7 bases sitting between them. Germline V gene data show CDR1 as KGHDR and CDR2 as SFDVKD. The CDR3, as DNA: TGTGCCACCAGTACTTGGGGCAATCAGCCCCAGCATTTT. It encodes CATSTWGNQPQHF.

This clonotype came up many times. This chain connects TRBV9 to TRBJ2-2; TRBD2 might be the D (5 bases). There are 16 residues in the CDR3. V gave up 3 bases and J gave up 4 bases, with 16 bases separating them. The V gene's germline CDR1 is SGDLS and CDR2 YYNGEE. The CDR3 loop reads CASSAGRAAGTGELFF. The CDR3 DNA reads as TGTGCCAGCAGCGCCGGGCGGGCGGCCGGCACCGGGGAGCTGTTTTTT.

V is TRBV10-3 and J is TRBJ2-1, with D unclear. CDR1 is ENHRY, CDR2 SYGVKD, per germline. Trimming took off 3 bases at V and 2 bases at J, with 5 bases between the two ends. This CDR3 has 13 amino acids. The CDR3 DNA is TGTGCCATCAGTGACAGCACCTACAATGAGCAGTTCTTC. Its protein is CAISDSTYNEQFF.

The sample holds a few counts of this clonotype. The V call is TRBV18, the J call TRBJ2-3; a weak D match, TRBD1 (6 bases). The CDR3 has 14 residues. Trimming shortened V by 9 bases and J by 6 bases, and 19 bases separated the two germline ends. The germline CDR1 and CDR2 sequences are KGHSH and LQKENI. The DNA for the CDR3 is TGTGCCAGTTCTCAGGGGACGCCCGCCGATACGCAGTATTTT. The encoded protein is CASSQGTPADTQYF.